This TCR beta chain was captured by sequencing in a study of beta chain features in type 1 diabetes. Study-wide results and limits: For Type 1 diabetes patients, all four CD4+ subsets carried TCRB CDR3s that were moderately but significantly shorter.

A word on this clone: Its antigen is undetermined.

Looked up from germline, CDR1 is SGHTA and CDR2 is FQGNSA. CDR3 length equals 16 residues. V lost 4 bases to trimming and J lost 0 bases, with 13 bases between them. The isolated RNA, all of it, was reverse transcribed, so expressed TCRB transcripts were what got sequenced. Clones were sequenced by immunoSEQ multiplex PCR, and TCRdb holds only the in-frame ones, with some missing. The sample consists of about 660,000 clones, 11% to 15% of them appearing once. V gene TRBV7-2 combines with J gene TRBJ2-1; unclear D gene. This clonotype originated in a man between 18 and 35 years old with type 1 diabetes. Sequencing input: naive CD4+ T cells from blood. CDR3 protein: CASSSRSLSSYNEQFF. The CDR3 bases are TGTGCCAGCAGCTCCCGTTCGTTGAGCTCCTACAATGAGCAGTTCTTC. The entire variable domain, with the rest obtained from reference TRBV7-2 and TRBJ2-1, is as follows: GAGVSQSPSNKVTEKGKDVELRCDPISGHTALYWYRQSLGQGLEFLIYFQGNSAPDKSGLPSDRFSAERTGGSVSTLTIQRTQQEDSAVYLCASSSRSLSSYNEQFFGPGTRLTVL.